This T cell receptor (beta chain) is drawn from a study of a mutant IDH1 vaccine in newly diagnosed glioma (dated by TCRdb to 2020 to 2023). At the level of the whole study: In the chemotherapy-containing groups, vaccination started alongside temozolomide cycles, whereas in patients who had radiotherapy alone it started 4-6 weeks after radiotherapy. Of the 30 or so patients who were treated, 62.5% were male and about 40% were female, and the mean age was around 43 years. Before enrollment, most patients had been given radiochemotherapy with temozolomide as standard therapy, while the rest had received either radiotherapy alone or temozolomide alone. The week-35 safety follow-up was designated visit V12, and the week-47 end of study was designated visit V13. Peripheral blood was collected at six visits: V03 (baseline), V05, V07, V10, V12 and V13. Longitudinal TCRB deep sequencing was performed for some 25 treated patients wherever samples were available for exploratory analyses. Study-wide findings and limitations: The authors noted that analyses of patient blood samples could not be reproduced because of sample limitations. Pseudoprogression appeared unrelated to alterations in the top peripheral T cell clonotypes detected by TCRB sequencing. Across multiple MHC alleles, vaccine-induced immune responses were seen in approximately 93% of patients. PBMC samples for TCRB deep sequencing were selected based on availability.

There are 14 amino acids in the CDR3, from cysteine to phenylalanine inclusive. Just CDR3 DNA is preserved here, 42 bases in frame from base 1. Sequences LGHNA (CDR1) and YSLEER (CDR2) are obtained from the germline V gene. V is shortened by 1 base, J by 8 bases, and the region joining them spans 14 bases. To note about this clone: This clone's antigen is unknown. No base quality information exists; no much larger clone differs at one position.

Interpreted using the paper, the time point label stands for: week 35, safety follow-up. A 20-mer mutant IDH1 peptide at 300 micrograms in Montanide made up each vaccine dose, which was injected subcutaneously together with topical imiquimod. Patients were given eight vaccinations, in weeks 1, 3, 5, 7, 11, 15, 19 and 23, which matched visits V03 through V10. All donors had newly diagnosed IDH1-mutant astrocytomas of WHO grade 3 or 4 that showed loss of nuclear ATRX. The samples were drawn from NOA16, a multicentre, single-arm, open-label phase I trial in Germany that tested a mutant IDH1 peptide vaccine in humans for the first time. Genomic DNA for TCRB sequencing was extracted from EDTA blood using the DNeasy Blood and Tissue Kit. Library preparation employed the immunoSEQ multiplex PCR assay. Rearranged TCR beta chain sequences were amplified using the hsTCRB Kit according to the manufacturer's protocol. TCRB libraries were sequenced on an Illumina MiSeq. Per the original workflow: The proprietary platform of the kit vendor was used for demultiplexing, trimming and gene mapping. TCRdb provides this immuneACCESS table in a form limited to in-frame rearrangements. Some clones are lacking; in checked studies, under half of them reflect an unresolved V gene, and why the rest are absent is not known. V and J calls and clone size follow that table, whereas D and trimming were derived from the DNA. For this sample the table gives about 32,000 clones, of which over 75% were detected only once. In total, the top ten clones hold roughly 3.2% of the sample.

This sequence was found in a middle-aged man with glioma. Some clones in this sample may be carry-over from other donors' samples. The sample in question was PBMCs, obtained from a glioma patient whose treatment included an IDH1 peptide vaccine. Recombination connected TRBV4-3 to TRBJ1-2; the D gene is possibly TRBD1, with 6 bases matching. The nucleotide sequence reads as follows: TGCGCCAGCAGCCAAGTTCTCGGGGGCAGGGGCTACACCTTC. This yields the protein CASSQVLGGRGYTF.